This TCR beta chain was obtained from a study of T cells in Graves' hyperthyroidism and ophthalmopathy. Diagnostic decisions used clinical symptoms, serum thyroxine and TRAb, thyroid ultrasound and orbital computed tomography. This clonotype was observed a single time. Antigen: not known. Notes on the study in general: Also found in blood were most expanded thyroid clonotypes above 0.001. Progression to ophthalmopathy was predicted a median of roughly 6.8 months early. By a 13 V-J model, ophthalmopathy was set apart from stable hyperthyroidism.

RNA transcripts served as the template for amplifying TCR beta CDR3 regions. Carried out on the TCR CDR3, a first-round RT-PCR used the HTBI primer set. TCRdb called the multiplex PCR reads again in MiXCR, with one record for every CDR3 protein. Of a few hundred thousand distinct CDR3 sequences in the sample, under 60% were seen once. The V gene lost 7 bases and the J gene lost 1 base, with 13 bases spanning the gap. This CDR3 has 14 amino acids. CDR1 is LNHDA, CDR2 SQIVND, per germline (reference sequence). This sequence was found in an adult woman with Graves' disease, either hyperthyroidism or ophthalmopathy (not recorded which). Sequencing was carried out using peripheral blood or thyroid tissue (not recorded which). The chain combines TRBV19 with TRBJ1-2, with D possibly TRBD1 on 5 matching bases. CDR3 in DNA: TGTGCCAGTACCTCCGGGACTAGTAACTATGGCTACACCTTC. It is translated as CASTSGTSNYGYTF. Looking up the rest from reference TRBV19 and TRBJ1-2 gives the full variable domain: DGGITQSPKYLFRKEGQNVTLSCEQNLNHDAMYWYRQDPGQGLRLIYYSQIVNDFQKGDIAEGYSVSREKKESFPLTVTSAQKNPTAFYLCASTSGTSNYGYTFGSGTRLTVV.